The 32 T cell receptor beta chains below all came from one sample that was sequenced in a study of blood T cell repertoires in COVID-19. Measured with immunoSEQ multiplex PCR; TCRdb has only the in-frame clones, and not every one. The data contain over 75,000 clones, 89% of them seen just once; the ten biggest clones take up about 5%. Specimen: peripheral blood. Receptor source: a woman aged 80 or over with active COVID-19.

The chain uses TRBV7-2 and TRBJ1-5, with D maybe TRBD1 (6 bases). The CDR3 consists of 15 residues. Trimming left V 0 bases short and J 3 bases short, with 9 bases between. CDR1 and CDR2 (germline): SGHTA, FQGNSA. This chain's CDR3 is CASSLAQGLNQPQHF. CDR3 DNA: TGTGCCAGCAGCTTAGCGCAGGGGCTCAATCAGCCCCAGCATTTT.

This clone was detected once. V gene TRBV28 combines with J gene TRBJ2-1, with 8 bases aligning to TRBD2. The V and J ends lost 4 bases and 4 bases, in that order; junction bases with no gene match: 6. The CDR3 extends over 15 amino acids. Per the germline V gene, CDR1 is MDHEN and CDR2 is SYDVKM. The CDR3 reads CASSYTSGSYNEQFF. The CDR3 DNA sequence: TGTGCCAGCAGTTATACTAGCGGCTCGTACAATGAGCAGTTCTTC.

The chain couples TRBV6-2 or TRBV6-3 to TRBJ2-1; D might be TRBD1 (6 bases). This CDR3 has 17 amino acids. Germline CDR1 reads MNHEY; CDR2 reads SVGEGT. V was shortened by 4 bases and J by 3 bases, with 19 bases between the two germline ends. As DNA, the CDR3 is TGTGCCAGCAGTTCCCGGACAGCTGGGACCAACTACAATGAGCAGTTCTTC. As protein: CASSSRTAGTNYNEQFF.

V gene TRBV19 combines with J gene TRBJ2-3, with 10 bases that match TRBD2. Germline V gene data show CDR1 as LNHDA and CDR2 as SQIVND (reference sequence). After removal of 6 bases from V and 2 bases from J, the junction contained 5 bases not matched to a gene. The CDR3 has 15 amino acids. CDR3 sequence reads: CASSLTSGATDTQYF. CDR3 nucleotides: TGTGCCAGTAGCCTAACTAGCGGGGCCACAGATACGCAGTATTTT.

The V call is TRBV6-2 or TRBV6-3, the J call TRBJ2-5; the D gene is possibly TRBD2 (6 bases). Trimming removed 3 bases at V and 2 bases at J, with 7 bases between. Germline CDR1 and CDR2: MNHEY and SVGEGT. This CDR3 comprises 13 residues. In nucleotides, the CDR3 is TGTGCCAGCAGTTATGGACTACAAGAGACCCAGTACTTC. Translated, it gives CASSYGLQETQYF.

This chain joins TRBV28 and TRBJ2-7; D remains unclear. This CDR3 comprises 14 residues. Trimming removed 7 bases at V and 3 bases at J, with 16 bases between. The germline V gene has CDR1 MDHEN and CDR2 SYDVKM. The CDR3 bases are TGTGCCAGCAACACAATAGCCCTCAACTACGAGCAGTACTTC. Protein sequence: CASNTIALNYEQYF.

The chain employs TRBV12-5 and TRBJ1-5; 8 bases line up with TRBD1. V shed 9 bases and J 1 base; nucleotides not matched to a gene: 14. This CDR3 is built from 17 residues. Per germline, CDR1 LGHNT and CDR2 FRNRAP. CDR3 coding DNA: TGTGCTAGCATACTAAGAGGACAGGGAGGGAGCAATCAGCCCCAGCATTTT. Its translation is CASILRGQGGSNQPQHF.

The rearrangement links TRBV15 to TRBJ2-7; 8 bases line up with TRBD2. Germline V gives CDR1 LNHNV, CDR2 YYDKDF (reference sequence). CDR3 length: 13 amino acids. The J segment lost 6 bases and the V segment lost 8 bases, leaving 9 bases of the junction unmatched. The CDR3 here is CATYSGAGGEQYF. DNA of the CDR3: TGTGCCACCTACAGTGGGGCGGGAGGCGAGCAGTACTTC. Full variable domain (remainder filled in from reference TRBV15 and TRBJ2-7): DAMVIQNPRYQVTQFGKPVTLSCSQTLNHNVMYWYQQKSSQAPKLLFHYYDKDFNNEADTPDNFQSRRPNTSFCFLDIRSPGLGDTAMYLCATYSGAGGEQYFGPGTRLTVT.

CDR3 amino acids: CASSPLGSYGYTF. In nucleotides, the CDR3 is TGCGCCAGCAGTCCACTGGGGAGCTATGGCTACACCTTC. This chain links TRBV5-1 with TRBJ1-2; D is unclear. Trimming removed 5 bases from V and 4 bases from J, with 12 bases in between. CDR3 length: 13 residues. CDR1 is SGHRS, CDR2 YFSETQ, per germline.

For the CDR3, the DNA is TGTGCCAGCAGTCGACAGGGGAGAGAGCAGTTCTTC. Its protein product is CASSRQGREQFF. This rearrangement joins TRBV12-3 or TRBV12-4 to TRBJ2-1, with 8 bases matching TRBD1. The CDR3 has 12 amino acids. V gave up 5 bases and J gave up 10 bases; unmatched junction bases: 4.

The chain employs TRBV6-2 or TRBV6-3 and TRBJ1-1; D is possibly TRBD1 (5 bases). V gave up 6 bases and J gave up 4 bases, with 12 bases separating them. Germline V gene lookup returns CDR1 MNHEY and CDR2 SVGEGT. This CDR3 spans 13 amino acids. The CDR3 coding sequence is TGTGCCAGCAGCAAGACAGAACGCACTGAAGCTTTCTTT. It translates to CASSKTERTEAFF.

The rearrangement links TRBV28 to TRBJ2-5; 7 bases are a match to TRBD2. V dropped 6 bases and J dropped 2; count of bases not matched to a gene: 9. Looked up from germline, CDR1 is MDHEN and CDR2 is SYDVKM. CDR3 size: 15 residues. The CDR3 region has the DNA TGTGCCAGCAGGCTGCAGTGGGGGGGACAAGAGACCCAGTACTTC. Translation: CASRLQWGGQETQYF.

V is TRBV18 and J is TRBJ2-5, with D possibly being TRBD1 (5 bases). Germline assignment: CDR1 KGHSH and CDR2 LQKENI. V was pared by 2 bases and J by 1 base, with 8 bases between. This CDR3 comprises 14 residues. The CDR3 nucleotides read TGTGCCAGCTCACCAGAACAGGTCCAAGAGACCCAGTACTTC. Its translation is CASSPEQVQETQYF.

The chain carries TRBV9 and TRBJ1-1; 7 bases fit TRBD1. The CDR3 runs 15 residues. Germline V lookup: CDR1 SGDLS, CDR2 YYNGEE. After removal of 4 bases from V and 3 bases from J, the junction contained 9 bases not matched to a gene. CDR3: CASSSRQGGYTEAFF. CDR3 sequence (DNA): TGTGCCAGCAGCAGCCGACAGGGAGGCTACACTGAAGCTTTCTTT.

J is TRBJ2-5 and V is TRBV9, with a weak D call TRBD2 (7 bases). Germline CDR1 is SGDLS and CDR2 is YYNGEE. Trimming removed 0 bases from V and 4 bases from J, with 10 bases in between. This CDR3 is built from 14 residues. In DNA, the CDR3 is TGTGCCAGCAGCGTAGCGGGGGGCATAGAGACCCAGTACTTC. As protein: CASSVAGGIETQYF.

The CDR3 DNA is TGCGCCAGCAGCCAAGATTCGAGCGGAGCCTGGCGGGAGACCCAGTACTTC. Its protein is CASSQDSSGAWRETQYF. This chain joins TRBV4-1 and TRBJ2-5; D is possibly TRBD2 (5 bases). V was clipped by 0 bases and J by 5 bases, with 19 bases between them. The CDR3 extends over 17 amino acids. Germline loops: CDR1 MGHRA, CDR2 YSYEKL.

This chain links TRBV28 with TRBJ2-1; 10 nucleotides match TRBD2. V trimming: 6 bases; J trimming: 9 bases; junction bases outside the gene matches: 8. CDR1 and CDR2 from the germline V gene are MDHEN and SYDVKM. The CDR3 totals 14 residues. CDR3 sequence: CASRLSGRAPEQFF. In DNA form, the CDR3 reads TGTGCCAGCAGACTAAGCGGGAGGGCACCTGAGCAGTTCTTC.

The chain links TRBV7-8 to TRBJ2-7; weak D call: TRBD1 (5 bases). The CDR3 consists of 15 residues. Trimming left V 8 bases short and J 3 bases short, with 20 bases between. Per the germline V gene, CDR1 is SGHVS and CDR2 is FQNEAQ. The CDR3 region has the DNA TGTGCCAGCGCACCTAGGACAATGGAAAACTACGAGCAGTACTTC. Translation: CASAPRTMENYEQYF. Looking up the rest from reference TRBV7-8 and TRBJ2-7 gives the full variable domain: GAGVSQSPRYKVAKRGQDVALRCDPISGHVSLFWYQQALGQGPEFLTYFQNEAQLDKSGLPSDRFFAERPEGSVSTLKIQRTQQEDSAVYLCASAPRTMENYEQYFGPGTRLTVT.

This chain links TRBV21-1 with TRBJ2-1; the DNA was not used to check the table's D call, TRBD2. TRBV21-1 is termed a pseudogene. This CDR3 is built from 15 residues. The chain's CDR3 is CASTESESSYNEQFF. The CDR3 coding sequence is TGTGCCAGCACCGAATCGGAGAGCTCCTACAATGAGCAGTTCTTC.

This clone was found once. The CDR3 nucleotides read TGTGCCAGCAGTTCGACAGCGCATAATTACGAGCAGTACTTC. The encoded protein is CASSSTAHNYEQYF. The rearrangement uses TRBV28 and TRBJ2-7; D perhaps matches TRBD1 (5 bases). V shed 4 bases and J shed 4 bases, with 14 bases lying between them. Looked up from germline, CDR1 is MDHEN and CDR2 is SYDVKM. The CDR3 runs to 14 residues.

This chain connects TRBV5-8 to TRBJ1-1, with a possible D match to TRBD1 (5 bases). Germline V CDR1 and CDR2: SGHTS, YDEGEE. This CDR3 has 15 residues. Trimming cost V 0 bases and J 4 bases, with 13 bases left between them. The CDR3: CASSLGAGEFTEAFF. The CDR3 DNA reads TGTGCCAGCAGCTTGGGGGCGGGGGAATTCACTGAAGCTTTCTTT.

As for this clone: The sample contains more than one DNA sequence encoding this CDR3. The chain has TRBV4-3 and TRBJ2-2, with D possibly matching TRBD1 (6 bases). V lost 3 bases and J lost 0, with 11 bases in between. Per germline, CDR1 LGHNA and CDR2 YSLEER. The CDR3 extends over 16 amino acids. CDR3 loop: CASSHLGAANTGELFF. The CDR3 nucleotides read TGCGCCAGCAGCCACTTGGGGGCCGCGAACACCGGGGAGCTGTTTTTT.

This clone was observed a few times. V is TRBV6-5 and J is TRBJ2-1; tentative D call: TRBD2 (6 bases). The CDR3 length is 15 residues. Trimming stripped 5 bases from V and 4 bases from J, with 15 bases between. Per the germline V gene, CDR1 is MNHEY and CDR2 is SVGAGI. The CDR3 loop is CASSHDGSKYNEQFF. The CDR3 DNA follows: TGTGCCAGCAGTCATGACGGGAGTAAATACAATGAGCAGTTCTTC.

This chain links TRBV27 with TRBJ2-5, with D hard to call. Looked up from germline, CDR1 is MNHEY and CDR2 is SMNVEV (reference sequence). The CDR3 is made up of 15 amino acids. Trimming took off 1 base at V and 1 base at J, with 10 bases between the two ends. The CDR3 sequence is CASSLYGSFQETQYF. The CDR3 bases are TGTGCCAGCAGTTTATATGGCTCGTTCCAAGAGACCCAGTACTTC.

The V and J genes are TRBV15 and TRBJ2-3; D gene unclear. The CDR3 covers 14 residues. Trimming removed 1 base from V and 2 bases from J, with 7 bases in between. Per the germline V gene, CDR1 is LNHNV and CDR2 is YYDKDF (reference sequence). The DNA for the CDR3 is TGTGCCACCAGCAGAGGAGGCTACACAGATACGCAGTATTTT. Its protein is CATSRGGYTDTQYF.

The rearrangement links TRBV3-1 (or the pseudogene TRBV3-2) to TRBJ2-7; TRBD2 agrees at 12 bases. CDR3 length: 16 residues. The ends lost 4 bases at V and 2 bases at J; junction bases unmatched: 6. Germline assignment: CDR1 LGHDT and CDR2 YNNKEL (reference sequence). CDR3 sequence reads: CASSRRTSGITYEQYF. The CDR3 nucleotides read TGTGCCAGCAGCCGCCGGACTAGCGGGATAACCTACGAGCAGTACTTC.

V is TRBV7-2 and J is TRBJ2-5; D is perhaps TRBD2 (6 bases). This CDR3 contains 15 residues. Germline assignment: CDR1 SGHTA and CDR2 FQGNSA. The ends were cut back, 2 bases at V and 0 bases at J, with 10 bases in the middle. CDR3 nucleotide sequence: TGTGCCAGCAGCTTATATGGCGGGAACCAAGAGACCCAGTACTTC. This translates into CASSLYGGNQETQYF.

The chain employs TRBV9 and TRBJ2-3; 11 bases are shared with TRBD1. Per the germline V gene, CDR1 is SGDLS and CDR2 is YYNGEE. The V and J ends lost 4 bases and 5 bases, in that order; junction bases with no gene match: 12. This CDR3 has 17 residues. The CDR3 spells CASSPRRGGTGGDTQYF. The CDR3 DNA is TGTGCCAGCAGCCCACGTAGGGGAGGGACAGGGGGAGATACGCAGTATTTT. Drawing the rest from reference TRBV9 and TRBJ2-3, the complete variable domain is DSGVTQTPKHLITATGQRVTLRCSPRSGDLSVYWYQQSLDQGLQFLIQYYNGEERAKGNILERFSAQQFPDLHSELNLSSLELGDSALYFCASSPRRGGTGGDTQYFGPGTRLTVL.

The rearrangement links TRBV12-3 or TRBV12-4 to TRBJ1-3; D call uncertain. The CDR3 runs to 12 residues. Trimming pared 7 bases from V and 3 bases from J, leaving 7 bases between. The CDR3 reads CASIQYGNTIYF. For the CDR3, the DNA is TGTGCCAGCATACAGTATGGAAACACCATATATTTT.

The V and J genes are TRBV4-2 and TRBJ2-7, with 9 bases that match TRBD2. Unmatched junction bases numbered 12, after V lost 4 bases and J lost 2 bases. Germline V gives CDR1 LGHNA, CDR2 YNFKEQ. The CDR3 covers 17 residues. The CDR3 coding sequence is TGTGCCAGCAGCCCACGACTTTTAGCGGGGGACCCCTACGAGCAGTACTTC. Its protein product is CASSPRLLAGDPYEQYF.

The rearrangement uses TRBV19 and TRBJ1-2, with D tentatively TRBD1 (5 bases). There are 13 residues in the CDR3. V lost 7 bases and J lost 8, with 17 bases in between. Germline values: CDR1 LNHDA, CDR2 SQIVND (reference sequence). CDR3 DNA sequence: TGTGCCAGTACCAAAGGGGTCTATTCCGGCTACACCTTC. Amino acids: CASTKGVYSGYTF.

This CDR3 is CASRTGNLFSYEQYF. In DNA form, the CDR3 reads TGTGCCAGCAGGACAGGGAACCTTTTCTCCTACGAGCAGTACTTC. V usage is TRBV27 and J usage is TRBJ2-7; 7 bases are shared with TRBD1. The germline CDR1 and CDR2 sequences are MNHEY and SMNVEV (reference sequence). There are 15 residues in the CDR3. The V and J ends lost 6 bases and 0 bases, in that order; junction bases with no gene match: 8.